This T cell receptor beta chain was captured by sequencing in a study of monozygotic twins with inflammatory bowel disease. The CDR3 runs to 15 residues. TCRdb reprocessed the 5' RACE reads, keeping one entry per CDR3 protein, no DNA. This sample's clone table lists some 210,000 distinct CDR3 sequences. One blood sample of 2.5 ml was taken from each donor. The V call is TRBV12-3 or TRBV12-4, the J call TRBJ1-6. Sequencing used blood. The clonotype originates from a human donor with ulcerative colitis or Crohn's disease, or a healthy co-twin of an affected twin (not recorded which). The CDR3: CASSPEDRDEKPLHF.